This paragraph reports one T cell receptor beta chain. Its antigen is undetermined. Single viable CD3+CD4+CD8-CD45RO+ cells were sorted as the memory CD4+ T cells. Serostatus was set by detecting CMV pp150, pp28, p38, p52 IgG. Positive selection with CD4 microbeads enriched total CD4+ T cells. This sample was taken from a study of memory CD4+ T cells and cytomegalovirus serostatus. Data came from immunoSEQ multiplex PCR; TCRdb stores just in-frame clones and leaves some out. This sample has tens of thousands of clones, with around three quarters found just once. The CDR3 runs to 15 residues. V lost 4 bases to trimming and J lost 9 bases; unmatched junction nucleotides: 8. Germline V lookup: CDR1 MNHEY, CDR2 SVGAGI. Findings and limits, study-wide: Median bootstrapped AUC for CMV status was about 0.95 originally, about 0.9 US-trained.

V gene TRBV6-5 combines with J gene TRBJ2-1, with TRBD2 matching 11 bases. Input material: memory CD4+ T cells from blood. This sequence originates from an adult in good health and CMV-seropositive. CDR3 bases: TGTGCCAGCAGTTCGTTTTTAGCGGGAGGGCGTGAGCAGTTCTTC. Translation gives CASSSFLAGGREQFF.